These T cell receptor beta chains were read from a single sample in a study of blood T cell repertoires in COVID-19. Method: immunoSEQ multiplex PCR; TCRdb's copy keeps in-frame clones and lacks some. The table shows approximately 210,000 clones, with 80% to 90% occurring only once. The sample comprised peripheral blood. Receptor source: a woman between 70 and 85 years old with acute or convalescent COVID-19. CDR3s include the opening cysteine and the closing phenylalanine or tryptophan. The D gene is left open where the match is weak.

v_call	j_call	d_call	cdr3_nt	cdr3_aa
TRBV1	TRBJ2-2	-	TGCACCAGCAGCCAAGCCGCCCTACTAGCGGGGGGTCGGAACACCGGGGAGCTGTTTTTT	CTSSQAALLAGGRNTGELFF
TRBV5-1	TRBJ2-7	TRBD2	TGCGCCAGCAGCTTGGGAAGCGGGGGATTCTACGAGCAGTACTTC	CASSLGSGGFYEQYF
TRBV6-5	TRBJ1-2	-	TGTGCCAGCAGTTACTCGGGAGCCAGCCCTAACTATGGCTACACCTTC	CASSYSGASPNYGYTF
TRBV5-1	TRBJ1-6	-	TGCGCCAGCAGCTTGGTCCCGGGAACTAATTCACCCCTCCACTTT	CASSLVPGTNSPLHF
TRBV28	TRBJ1-1	-	TGTGCCAGCAGTTTGGCCCCCAGGGTAAACACTGAAGCTTTCTTT	CASSLAPRVNTEAFF
TRBV18	TRBJ1-1	-	TGTGCCAGCTCACCAGTCCTACAGGCGAACACTGAAGCTTTCTTT	CASSPVLQANTEAFF
TRBV5-8	TRBJ1-5	-	TGTGCCAGCAGCGTACCGCGGGGGGGAAGCAATCAGCCCCAGCATTTT	CASSVPRGGSNQPQHF
TRBV7-2	TRBJ1-3	-	TGTGCCAGCAGCCCCCTCCGCCTCACGAGGAACACCATATATTTT	CASSPLRLTRNTIYF
TRBV28	TRBJ2-3	TRBD2	TGTGCCAGCAGTTTAATCTCGGGGGGTAACACAGATACGCAGTATTTT	CASSLISGGNTDTQYF
TRBV5-1	TRBJ2-2	-	TGCGCCAGCAGCTTGCAGGGCCTCACCGGGGAGCTGTTTTTT	CASSLQGLTGELFF
TRBV5-1	TRBJ1-1	TRBD1	TGCGCCAGCAGCCTAGTGACAGGGGGGAACACTGAAGCTTTCTTT	CASSLVTGGNTEAFF
TRBV5-1	TRBJ2-2	TRBD2	TGCGCCAGCAGGAGGGCGGGAGGCACCGGGGAGCTGTTTTTT	CASRRAGGTGELFF
TRBV7-2	TRBJ2-1	TRBD2	TGTGCCAGCAGCTACAGCGGGGGTACCTACAATGAGCAGTTCTTC	CASSYSGGTYNEQFF
TRBV7-2	TRBJ1-4	-	TGTGCCAGCAGCGCACTGCTGAGGGAAAAACTGTTTTTT	CASSALLREKLFF
TRBV5-5	TRBJ2-7	TRBD2	TGTGCCAGCAGCCCCGGGACTACCTACGAGCAGTACTTC	CASSPGTTYEQYF
TRBV6-5	TRBJ1-1	TRBD1	TGTGCCAGCAGTCTAACAGGGGGCCCCGAGGTTGGGGCTTTCTTT	CASSLTGGPEVGAFF
TRBV12-3/TRBV12-4	TRBJ1-1	-	TGTGCCAGCAGTTTTCAGGGATCCACTGAAGCTTTCTTT	CASSFQGSTEAFF